One TCR beta chain is described in this entry. This clonotype was counted many times. Its specific antigen is unknown. No base qualities exist here, and no much larger clone lies one base off it. Taken from cysteine to phenylalanine, the CDR3 has 15 residues. CDR3 DNA only is kept here, 45 bases in frame from base 1. Here V drops 1 base and J drops 7 bases, and the junction holds 7 bases not matched to any gene. The germline V gene encodes CDR1 LGHNA and CDR2 YSLEER. Receptors were amplified or captured by 5' RACE. TCRdb shows the sequencer as Illumina HiSeq 2500. A second roughly 7 to 11 cycle PCR used a sample-barcoded 5' primer and a J-beta primer mix. A unique molecular identifier was introduced onto each TCR beta cDNA molecule by a template-switch 5' adaptor carrying 12 random nucleotides. At least 2.5 million CDR3-containing paired-end reads were obtained from each sample. First-strand cDNA was synthesized from all RNA with the Mint cDNA synthesis kit, primed by a TRBC-specific oligonucleotide. Following uracil-DNA glycosylase treatment, all cDNA underwent a first 18-cycle PCR with the universal primers M1SS and BC2_uni_R. The paper's data handling went like this. Each sample was normalized by randomly selecting 1 million high-quality reads, each carrying a distinct molecular identifier. Reads with shared molecular identifiers were discarded instead of being binned into consensus sequences. MiTCR, run with a Q25 quality threshold and the strictest error-elimination algorithm, handled CDR3 identification, clonotype clustering and error correction. A nonparametric unseen species model with Euler transformation was used to estimate lower-bound total TCR beta diversity. The public sequencing data were trimmed at Q25 with fastp and processed into clonotypes with MiXCR by TCRdb, which kept only in-frame beta chains. Here each entry gathers all rows of one CDR3 protein and keeps the most common genes and DNA. It is TCRdb's table, rather than the study itself, that gives the V and J calls and clone size. The sample includes about 700,000 distinct CDR3 sequences, with less than 40% observed a single time. Of the sample, 15% is held by the ten largest clones.

The entry originates in a study of blood T cells in healthy people across ages (dated by TCRdb to about 2015). A note on the overall study: Template switching captured roughly one uniquely barcoded TCR beta cDNA molecule per two T cells in model experiments. To track age-related changes in TCR beta repertoire diversity, the study relied on deep sequencing normalized with unique cDNA molecular identifiers. To avoid experimental bias, donors of different ages were distributed randomly across sequencing lanes. The study analyzed two additional independent replicas of 1 million unique cDNA reads from the same blood draw for two donors, one aged 18 to 30 and one aged 80 or older. The donors were divided into four age groups: young (average around 17 years), middle-aged (almost 40), aged (around 67) and long-lived (roughly 88).

The full study reports these points: The CMV infection status of donors was not known, potentially confounding age-related changes in expanded clonotypes. Compared with the aged group, the long-lived group had more naive CD4+ T cells, fewer expanded clones and increased TCR diversity, suggesting age selection. Estimates of total diversity based on one million sequenced T cells were regarded as lower bounds and as underestimates. As age increased, observed TCR beta diversity per million T cells dropped in a roughly linear way, and a significant reduction was already evident by age 40. Since profiling was done on bulk unsorted PBMCs, naive and antigen-experienced compartments could not be conclusively compared. Observed TCR beta diversity correlated strongly with the percentage of naive T cells measured by flow cytometry.

The 39 donors, aged about 6 to 100 years, were systemically healthy Caucasian individuals from Russia. Each donor gave about 9.2 milliliters of peripheral blood, drawn into EDTA-treated Vacutainer tubes. Ficoll-Paque density-gradient centrifugation was used to isolate PBMCs, with at least 6.5 million obtained per sample. Trizol reagent was used to extract total RNA from PBMCs, with at least 5 micrograms per sample. Naive CD45RAhigh/CD27high T cell percentages were measured by flow cytometry on a PBMC aliquot from every donor. The V and J segments used are TRBV4-3 and TRBJ2-5, and 9 bases in between align with TRBD1. The receptor's source is a woman of 80 years or more in good health. Donor details come from another sample of the same person, matched by shared clones. The sample taken for sequencing was blood. CDR3 reads: CASSQVATGGVTQYF. The nucleotide sequence reads as follows: TGCGCCAGCAGCCAAGTTGCGACAGGGGGGGTGACCCAGTACTTC.